These 6 T cell receptor beta chains originate from one sample sequenced in a study of OX40 agonist ivuxolimab in advanced cancers. Using immunoSEQ multiplex PCR, the repertoire was profiled, and TCRdb retains in-frame clones only, with some absent. Of 85,000 to 90,000 clones detected, more than 80% appear once; the ten largest clones hold over 0.2%. Sequencing was performed on CD4+ or CD8+ T cells sorted from blood, taken in a trial of the OX40 agonist ivuxolimab. Receptors originate from an adult with an advanced solid tumor such as melanoma, head and neck, liver or kidney cancer.

The chain employs TRBV5-6 and TRBJ1-1; 7 bases line up with TRBD1. CDR1 is SGHDT and CDR2 is YYEEEE in the germline V gene. Trimming took 4 bases from V and 4 from J; bases not matched to a gene: 13. The CDR3 runs to 16 residues. CDR3 nucleotide sequence: TGTGCCAGCAGCCCGGAGGGGGCAGGCTTCGCCACTGAAGCTTTCTTT. This translates into CASSPEGAGFATEAFF.

The V call is TRBV5-1, the J call TRBJ1-2; 7 nucleotides agree with TRBD1. V gave up 4 bases and J gave up 2 bases; unmatched junction bases: 8. The CDR3 is 15 residues long. Germline values: CDR1 SGHRS, CDR2 YFSETQ. DNA for the CDR3: TGCGCCAGCAGCCCCCAGACAGGGTTCAACTATGGCTACACCTTC. Translation: CASSPQTGFNYGYTF.

V usage is TRBV7-2 and J usage is TRBJ2-3; 11 positions match TRBD2. The CDR3 is 15 amino acids. CDR1 is SGHTA and CDR2 is FQGNSA in the germline V gene. V was pared by 5 bases and J by 3 bases, with 4 bases of the junction left unmatched. CDR3 region: CASSRGLAVTDTQYF. The DNA of the CDR3 is TGTGCCAGCAGCCGGGGACTAGCGGTAACAGATACGCAGTATTTT.

V and J are TRBV5-1 and TRBJ2-5, with D possibly TRBD2 on 5 matching bases. V lost 6 bases and J 2 bases, leaving 14 bases between the germline ends. The length of the CDR3 is 14 residues. The germline CDR1 and CDR2 sequences are SGHRS and YFSETQ. The CDR3 DNA sequence: TGCGCCAGCACCGATAGGAGGATGCAAGAGACCCAGTACTTC. This codes for CASTDRRMQETQYF.

V is TRBV18 and J is TRBJ2-3; D unresolved. The CDR3 is 13 amino acids. Between the trimmed V and J ends, which lost 6 bases and 2 bases, there was a span of 9 bases. The V gene's germline CDR1 is KGHSH and CDR2 LQKENI. The CDR3 bases are TGTGCCAGCTCTCCCGGATTCACAGATACGCAGTATTTT. As protein: CASSPGFTDTQYF.

This clone was picked up one time. The chain links TRBV4-1 to TRBJ1-1, with D uncertain. CDR3 length: 15 residues. V was pared by 1 base and J by 1 base, with 10 bases between. Per the germline V gene, CDR1 is MGHRA and CDR2 is YSYEKL. This chain's CDR3 is CASSQGPQQNTEAFF. The DNA for the CDR3 is TGCGCCAGCAGCCAAGGGCCACAGCAGAACACTGAAGCTTTCTTT.